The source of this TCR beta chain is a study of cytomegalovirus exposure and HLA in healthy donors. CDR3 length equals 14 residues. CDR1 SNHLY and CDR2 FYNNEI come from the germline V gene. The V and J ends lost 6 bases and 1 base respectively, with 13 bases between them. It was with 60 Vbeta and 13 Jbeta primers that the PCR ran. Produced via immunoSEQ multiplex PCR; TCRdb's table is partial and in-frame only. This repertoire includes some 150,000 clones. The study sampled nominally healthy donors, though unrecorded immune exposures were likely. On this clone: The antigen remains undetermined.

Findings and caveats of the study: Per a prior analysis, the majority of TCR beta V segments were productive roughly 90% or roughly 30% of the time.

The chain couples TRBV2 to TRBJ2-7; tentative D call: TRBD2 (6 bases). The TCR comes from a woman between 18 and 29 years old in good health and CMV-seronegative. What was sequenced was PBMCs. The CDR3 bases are TGTGCCAGCAGAGCTCCCGGGACTTCCTACGAGCAGTACTTC. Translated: CASRAPGTSYEQYF.